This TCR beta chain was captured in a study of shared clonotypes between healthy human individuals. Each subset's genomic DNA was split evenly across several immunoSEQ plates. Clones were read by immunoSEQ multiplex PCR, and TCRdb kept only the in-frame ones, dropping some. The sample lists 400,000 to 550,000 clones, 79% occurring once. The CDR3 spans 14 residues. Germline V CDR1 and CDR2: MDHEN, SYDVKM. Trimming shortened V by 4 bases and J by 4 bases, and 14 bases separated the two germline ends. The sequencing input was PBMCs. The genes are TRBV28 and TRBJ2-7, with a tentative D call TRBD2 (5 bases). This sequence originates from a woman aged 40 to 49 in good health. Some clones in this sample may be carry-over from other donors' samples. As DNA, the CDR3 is TGTGCCAGCAGTTCCCCCGGACTGTCGTACGAGCAGTACTTC. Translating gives CASSSPGLSYEQYF.